These T cell receptor beta chains were read from a single sample in a study of blood T cells in healthy people across ages. TCRdb processed the 5' RACE reads anew with MiXCR; each CDR3 protein has one entry. The sample includes hundreds of thousands of distinct CDR3 sequences, 22% of them seen just once. Source material: blood. The origin of the receptors is a man aged 65 to 79 in good health. Each CDR3 is given with its conserved first and last residue. D genes are given only for firm matches. Expanded clones are given a class, and other clones once, few, many or no size at all.

-,TRBV29-1,TRBJ1-1,few,TGCAGCGTTGAACCACAGAACACTGAAGCTTTCTTT,CSVEPQNTEAFF
-,TRBV20-1,TRBJ2-5,-,TGCAGTGCTCCGACGGGGATCCGCCAAGAGACCCAGTACTTC,CSAPTGIRQETQYF
-,TRBV6-5,TRBJ2-5,few,TGTGCCAGCAGAAGCGCCCCCGAGACCCAGTACTTC,CASRSAPETQYF
-,TRBV12-3/TRBV12-4,TRBJ2-1,-,TGTGCCAGCAGTGGCCTGGGGCTCGAGCAGTTCTTC,CASSGLGLEQFF
-,TRBV5-1,TRBJ2-5,many,TGCGCCAGCAGCTTGGCCGACCAAACAGAGACCCAGTACTTC,CASSLADQTETQYF
-,TRBV5-1,TRBJ2-3,-,TGCGCCAGCAGTCCCGCTCCCACAGATACGCAGTATTTT,CASSPAPTDTQYF
-,TRBV30,TRBJ2-7,-,TGTGCCTGGGGCAACAACGAGCAGTACTTC,CAWGNNEQYF
-,TRBV19,TRBJ1-4,few,TGTGCCAGTATCGGGGGGGGTTTGGGTGAAAAACTGTTTTTT,CASIGGGLGEKLFF
TRBD1,TRBV5-1,TRBJ1-1,-,TGCGCCAGCAGCTCTCTAGGGGGCGCGTCGACTGAAGCTTTCTTT,CASSSLGGASTEAFF
-,TRBV20-1,TRBJ2-2,-,TGCAGTGCTAGAGGGCAGATGGATACCGGGGAGCTGTTTTTT,CSARGQMDTGELFF
-,TRBV12-3/TRBV12-4,TRBJ2-3,few,TGTGCCAGCAGTTTCTCGGGACACGGGGATACGCAGTATTTT,CASSFSGHGDTQYF
-,TRBV6-2/TRBV6-3,TRBJ2-3,-,TGTGCCAGCAGTTACTACTCGCAGGGCTCAGATACGCAGTATTTT,CASSYYSQGSDTQYF
TRBD1,TRBV11-2,TRBJ2-3,few,TGTGCCAGCAGCTTACAGACAGGGTCCCCAGATACGCAGTATTTT,CASSLQTGSPDTQYF
TRBD2,TRBV7-6,TRBJ2-5,-,TGTGCCAGCAGCTTAACGGGACTAGCGCCGTTCTTC,CASSLTGLAPFF
-,TRBV5-1,TRBJ2-2,few,TGCGCCAGCAGCTGGACCGGGAGTACCGGGGAGCTGTTTTTT,CASSWTGSTGELFF
-,TRBV7-7,TRBJ2-1,-,TGTGCTAGCAGCCTGGGGGTGACAGCTAACAATGAGCAGTTCTTC,CASSLGVTANNEQFF
TRBD2,TRBV7-9,TRBJ2-1,few,TGTGCCAGCAGCTTAGGAGGACTAGCGAAAGACAATGAGCAGTTCTTC,CASSLGGLAKDNEQFF
TRBD1,TRBV7-2,TRBJ2-5,many,TGTGCCAGCAGCTTAGGGACAGGACATGTTTGGCACTTC,CASSLGTGHVWHF